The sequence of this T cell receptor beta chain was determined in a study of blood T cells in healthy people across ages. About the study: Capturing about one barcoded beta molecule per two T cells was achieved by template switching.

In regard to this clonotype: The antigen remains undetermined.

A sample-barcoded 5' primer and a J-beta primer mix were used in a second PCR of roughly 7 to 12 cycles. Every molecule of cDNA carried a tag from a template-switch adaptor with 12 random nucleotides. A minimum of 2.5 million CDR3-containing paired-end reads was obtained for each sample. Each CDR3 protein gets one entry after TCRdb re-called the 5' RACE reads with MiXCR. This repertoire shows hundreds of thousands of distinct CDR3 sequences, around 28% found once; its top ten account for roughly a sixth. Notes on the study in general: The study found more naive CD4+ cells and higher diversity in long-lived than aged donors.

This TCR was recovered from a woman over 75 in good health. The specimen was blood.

In DNA, the CDR3 is TGCAGTGCTAGACAGGAAAATGAAAAACTGTTTTTT. Translating gives CSARQENEKLFF. The chain links TRBV20-1 to TRBJ1-4; D gene unclear. The CDR3 spans 12 residues. In germline, CDR1 is DFQATT, CDR2 SNEGSKA (reference sequence). Trimming removed 2 bases at V and 5 bases at J, with 6 bases between.